This T cell receptor (beta chain) was sequenced during a study of blood T cell repertoires in COVID-19. Trimming shortened V by 7 bases and J by 2 bases, and 26 bases separated the two germline ends. CDR1 and CDR2 (germline): LNHDA, SQIVND (reference sequence). The CDR3 runs 18 residues. Method: immunoSEQ multiplex PCR; TCRdb's copy keeps in-frame clones and lacks some. The sample yields 300,000 to 350,000 clones, 87% seen once. Sequencing used peripheral blood. The origin of this receptor is a man aged 18 to 29 with active or convalescent COVID-19. The V gene is TRBV19, the J gene TRBJ1-2, with D tentatively TRBD1 (6 bases). CDR3: CASTKGSVDFTGNYGYTF. The CDR3 nucleotides read TGTGCCAGTACAAAGGGGTCTGTGGACTTCACAGGGAACTATGGCTACACCTTC.